Listed below are T cell receptor beta chains from one sample, sequenced in a study of brain T cells in children with intractable seizures. Assay used: immunoSEQ multiplex PCR; TCRdb lists only in-frame clones, some missing. The sample yields 300,000 to 400,000 clones, over 90% seen once. The sequencing here drew on peripheral blood, taken 5 to 6 months after surgery. Source of these receptors: a boy younger than two with tuberous sclerosis and intractable seizures. Each CDR3 is given with its conserved first and last residue. The D gene is left open where the match is weak. Rows give clone size only sometimes, using once, few, many, or a class for an expanded clone.

.,once,TRBJ2-3,TRBV24-1,TGTGCCACCAGTGATTTGGGAGGTCCCAGCACAGATACGCAGTATTTT,CATSDLGGPSTDTQYF
.,.,TRBJ1-1,TRBV6-1,TGTGCCAGCAGTGATGGGGTGGGGGGGACTGAAGCTTTCTTT,CASSDGVGGTEAFF
TRBD1,once,TRBJ2-2,TRBV7-3,TGTGCCAGCAGCTTAACTGACAGGGCTCAGCTGTTTTTT,CASSLTDRAQLFF
.,.,TRBJ1-6,TRBV6-4,TGTGCCAGCAGTGACGGGACAAATTCACCCCTCCACTTT,CASSDGTNSPLHF
.,.,TRBJ2-4,TRBV27,TGTGCCAGCAGCTCACTTCCCCCCGGGGGAAACATTCAGTACTTC,CASSSLPPGGNIQYF
.,.,TRBJ1-6,TRBV5-1,TGCGCCAGCAGCTTGGTACCGGGAAAAAATTCACCCCTCCACTTT,CASSLVPGKNSPLHF
.,.,TRBJ2-3,TRBV9,TGTGCCAGCAGCCCCAGTTTGGGGCAAGATACGCAGTATTTT,CASSPSLGQDTQYF
.,.,TRBJ2-7,TRBV5-1,TGCGCCAGCAGCCCTGGACCGATCTACTACGAGCAGTACTTC,CASSPGPIYYEQYF
.,.,TRBJ1-1,TRBV27,TGTGCCAGCAGAATACAGGGACGGGGCACTGAAGCTTTCTTT,CASRIQGRGTEAFF
TRBD2,once,TRBJ2-2,TRBV19,TGTGCCGCCACTAGCGGGGGGACGAACACCGGGGAGCTGTTTTTT,CAATSGGTNTGELFF
TRBD2,once,TRBJ2-1,TRBV30,TGTGCCTCACAGCGGGAGAGGGGCGATGAGCAGTTCTTC,CASQRERGDEQFF
TRBD1,many,TRBJ2-7,TRBV5-1,TGCGCCAGCAGCTTGGGACAGGGGGCGTACGAGCAGTACTTC,CASSLGQGAYEQYF
.,.,TRBJ1-2,TRBV7-3,TGTGCCAGCAGCCCGGGGGGGGCGTATAACTATGGCTACACCTTC,CASSPGGAYNYGYTF
.,.,TRBJ2-1,TRBV6-2/TRBV6-3,TGTGCCAGCAGTTCCCCTAGCGTCTCCTACAATGAGCAGTTCTTC,CASSSPSVSYNEQFF
TRBD1,.,TRBJ2-7,TRBV10-3,TGTGCCATCAGTGTTGGACAGGGGGCGGGCGAGCAGTACTTC,CAISVGQGAGEQYF
.,.,TRBJ2-7,TRBV19,TGTGCCAGTAGTATACTGAGCGGTATGAACTACGAGCAGTACTTC,CASSILSGMNYEQYF
.,.,TRBJ1-1,TRBV7-3,TGTGCCAGCAGCTTAAGCATTAACACTGAAGCTTTCTTT,CASSLSINTEAFF
TRBD2,.,TRBJ2-7,TRBV4-1,TGCGCCAGCAGCCAAGGGGGACTAGCCTACGAGCAGTACTTC,CASSQGGLAYEQYF
.,.,TRBJ1-6,TRBV10-3,TGTGCCATCAAGGGTGAACCTAATTCACCCCTCCACTTT,CAIKGEPNSPLHF
.,.,TRBJ2-7,TRBV19,TGTGCCAGTAGTATCCTCGGGCAGTCTCGCGTCTACGAGCAGTACTTC,CASSILGQSRVYEQYF
.,.,TRBJ2-5,TRBV2,TGTGCCAGCACGGGACTCCTCGCAGTGACCCAGTACTTC,CASTGLLAVTQYF
.,.,TRBJ1-2,TRBV6-1,TGTGCCAGCAGTGAACTCGGAGCCAGGTCTTCGGGAGGCTACACCTTC,CASSELGARSSGGYTF
TRBD2,.,TRBJ2-2,TRBV7-9,TGTGCCAGCAGCACCGACCTAGCGGGGGGGCCCACCGGGGAGCTGTTTTTT,CASSTDLAGGPTGELFF
TRBD2,.,TRBJ2-5,TRBV4-2,TGTGCCAGCAGCCAAGTGGGAACTAGCGGGAGGGTATGGGAGACCCAGTACTTC,CASSQVGTSGRVWETQYF
.,.,TRBJ1-5,TRBV5-6,TGTGCCAGCAGCTCTTTGACGCAGGGGAGTCAGCCCCAGCATTTT,CASSSLTQGSQPQHF
TRBD1,.,TRBJ1-2,TRBV28,TGTGCTTCAACAGGGGCTTATGGCTACACCTTC,CASTGAYGYTF
TRBD1,.,TRBJ1-6,TRBV6-5,TGTGCCAGCAGTTACTGGGGACAGCCTAATTCACCCCTCCACTTT,CASSYWGQPNSPLHF
.,.,TRBJ1-6,TRBV5-6,TGTGCCAGCAGCCCCGAGCCCGACAGGTCGAATTCACCCCTCCACTTT,CASSPEPDRSNSPLHF
TRBD2,.,TRBJ2-5,TRBV19,TGTGCCAGTAGGGGGGTCTCGAGCGGGGTCCAAGAGACCCAGTACTTC,CASRGVSSGVQETQYF
TRBD1,.,TRBJ2-7,TRBV3-1/TRBV3-2,TGTGCCAGCAGCCAAGATGGACAGGGGAGCGAGCAGTACTTC,CASSQDGQGSEQYF
.,.,TRBJ1-5,TRBV21-1,TGTGCCAGCAGATGCCGGGACAGGGATTGGAATCAGCCCCAGCATTTT,CASRCRDRDWNQPQHF
.,few,TRBJ1-3,TRBV30,TGTGCCTGGAGTGTACGGCGACGGGGGTTTTCTGGAAACACCATATATTTT,CAWSVRRRGFSGNTIYF
.,.,TRBJ2-2,TRBV6-1,TGTGCCAGCAGTGAAGCGGGACTTTGGCCCGGGGAGCTGTTTTTT,CASSEAGLWPGELFF
TRBD2,.,TRBJ2-5,TRBV5-1,TGCGCCAGCAGAGCGGGAGACGGTGAGACCCAGTACTTC,CASRAGDGETQYF
.,.,TRBJ1-4,TRBV6-5,TGTGCCAGCAATCTCAGGGCCGCAACTAATGAAAAACTGTTTTTT,CASNLRAATNEKLFF
TRBD2,few,TRBJ2-7,TRBV9,TGTGCCAGCAGCGTAGAAGGCGGGGGGTACTACGAGCAGTACTTC,CASSVEGGGYYEQYF
.,.,TRBJ2-7,TRBV7-9,TGTGCCAGCAGCACGGGTGGTAGCTTATCGTCCTACGAGCAGTACTTC,CASSTGGSLSSYEQYF
.,.,TRBJ2-1,TRBV7-2,TGTGCCAGCAGGGCACAGGGGGACTACTCCTACAATGAGCAGTTCTTC,CASRAQGDYSYNEQFF
TRBD1,.,TRBJ2-7,TRBV6-5,TGTGCCAGCAGTTCCGGGACAGGGGTCTCCTACGAGCAGTACTTC,CASSSGTGVSYEQYF
.,.,TRBJ1-2,TRBV19,TGTGCCAGTAGTATGAGGCGGGGGGCGAGGGACTATGGCTACACCTTC,CASSMRRGARDYGYTF
.,once,TRBJ2-3,TRBV5-6,TGTGCCAGCAGCCTGAGGGCCTCGACTAACACAGATACGCAGTATTTT,CASSLRASTNTDTQYF
TRBD1,.,TRBJ2-5,TRBV7-8,TGTGCCAGCAGCTTAAGGTTGACAGGGGCGCAGGAGACCCAGTACTTC,CASSLRLTGAQETQYF
.,.,TRBJ2-7,TRBV14,TGTGCCAGCAGCCAAGATCGATCAGGGGCCTACGAGCAGTACTTC,CASSQDRSGAYEQYF
.,.,TRBJ1-1,TRBV30,TGTGCCGGCTTCCGCTGGGCGGACCCTTTGAACACTGAAGCTTTCTTT,CAGFRWADPLNTEAFF
TRBD1,.,TRBJ2-7,TRBV4-1,TGCGCCAGCAGCCAAGACGGCAGGGGGAACTACGAGCAGTACTTC,CASSQDGRGNYEQYF